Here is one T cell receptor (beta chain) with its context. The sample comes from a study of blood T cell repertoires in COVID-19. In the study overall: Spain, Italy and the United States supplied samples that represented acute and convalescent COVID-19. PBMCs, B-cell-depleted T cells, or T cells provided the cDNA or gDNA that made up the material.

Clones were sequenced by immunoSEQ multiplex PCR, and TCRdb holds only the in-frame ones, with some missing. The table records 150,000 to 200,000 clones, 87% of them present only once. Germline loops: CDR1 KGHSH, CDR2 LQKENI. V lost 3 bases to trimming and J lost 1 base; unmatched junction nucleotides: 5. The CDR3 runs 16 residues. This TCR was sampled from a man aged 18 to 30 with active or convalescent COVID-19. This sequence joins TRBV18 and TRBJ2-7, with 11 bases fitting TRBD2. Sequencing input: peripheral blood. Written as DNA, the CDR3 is TGTGCCAGCTCACCTAGCGGGGGGGCCGGATCCTACGAGCAGTACGTC. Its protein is CASSPSGGAGSYEQYV.